This TCR beta chain is drawn from a study of blood T cell repertoires in COVID-19. Produced via immunoSEQ multiplex PCR; TCRdb's table is partial and in-frame only. The table lists about 310,000 clones, nearly 90% of them singletons, with around 0.96% in the top ten. This CDR3 has 16 amino acids. The germline gives CDR1 MNHNY, CDR2 SVGAGI (reference sequence). V was cut by 0 bases and J by 4 bases, with 16 bases left in between. Seattle-derived patients entered the study during active infection and were followed longitudinally. The sample consisted of peripheral blood. The sequence was collected from a woman aged 40 to 55 with COVID-19, enrolled during active disease. The chain is built from TRBV6-6 and TRBJ2-7, with a possible D match to TRBD1 (6 bases). CDR3 coding DNA: TGTGCCAGCAGTTACTCTCAAGGACAGATCAGATACGAGCAGTACTTC. Its translation is CASSYSQGQIRYEQYF.